This TCR beta chain was retrieved from a study of blood T cell repertoires in COVID-19. For the study at large: Material from acute and convalescent COVID-19 was sourced from the United States, Italy and Spain. Sources were T cells, B-cell-depleted T cells, or PBMCs; the material itself was cDNA or gDNA.

CDR1 and CDR2 (germline): SGHTA, FQGNSA. Trimming took 1 base from V and 7 from J, leaving 11 bases between them. The CDR3 is 13 amino acids. Authors' methods: By means of reference gene primer amplification, nucleated cell counts were estimated. Profiling relied on immunoSEQ multiplex PCR, and the TCRdb table lists in-frame clones only, not all of them. D and trimming were read from the DNA, whereas the V and J calls and clone size are those reported in that table. Among more than 100,000 clones listed, roughly 80% were seen once. In this sample, this clone turned up once. The sequencing input was peripheral blood. The sequence was obtained from a woman older than 75 with acute or convalescent COVID-19. The rearrangement joins TRBV7-2 to TRBJ2-7; no clear D gene. In DNA form, the CDR3 reads TGTGCCAGCAGCTTAGGATCCCTGAGGGAGCAGTACTTC. Amino acid sequence: CASSLGSLREQYF. Full variable domain (missing parts from reference TRBV7-2 and TRBJ2-7): GAGVSQSPSNKVTEKGKDVELRCDPISGHTALYWYRQSLGQGLEFLIYFQGNSAPDKSGLPSDRFSAERTGGSVSTLTIQRTQQEDSAVYLCASSLGSLREQYFGPGTRLTVT.